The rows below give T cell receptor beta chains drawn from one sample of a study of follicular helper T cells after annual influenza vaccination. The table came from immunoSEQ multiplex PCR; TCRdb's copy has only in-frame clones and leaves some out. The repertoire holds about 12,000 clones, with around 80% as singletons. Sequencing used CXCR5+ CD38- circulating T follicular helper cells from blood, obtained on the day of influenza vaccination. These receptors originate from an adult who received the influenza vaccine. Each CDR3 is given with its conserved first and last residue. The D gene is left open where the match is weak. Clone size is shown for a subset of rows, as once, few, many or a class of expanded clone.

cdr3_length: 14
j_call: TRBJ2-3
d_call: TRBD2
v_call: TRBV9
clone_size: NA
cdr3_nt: TGTGCCAGCAGCGACCCCTCGGGGGGAAATACGCAGTATTTT
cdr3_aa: CASSDPSGGNTQYF

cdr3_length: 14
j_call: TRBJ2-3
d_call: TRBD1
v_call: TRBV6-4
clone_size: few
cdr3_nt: TGTGCCAGCTCCCGGGACAGGGGGACAGATACGCAGTATTTT
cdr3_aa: CASSRDRGTDTQYF

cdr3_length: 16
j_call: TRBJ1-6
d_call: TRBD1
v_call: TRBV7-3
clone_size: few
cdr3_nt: TGTGCCAGCAGCTTAATGGGGACAGGGGTTCTTTCACCCCTCCACTTT
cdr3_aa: CASSLMGTGVLSPLHF

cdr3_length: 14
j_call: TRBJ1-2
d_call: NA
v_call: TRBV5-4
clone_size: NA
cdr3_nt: TGTGCCAGCAGCGCAGACACTACAACAGCCGTCTACACCTTC
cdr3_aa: CASSADTTTAVYTF

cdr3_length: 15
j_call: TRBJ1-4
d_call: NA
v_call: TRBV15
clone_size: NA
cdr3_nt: TGTGCCACCAGCAGAGGCCGGAAGTCCACAGAAAAACTGTTTTTT
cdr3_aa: CATSRGRKSTEKLFF

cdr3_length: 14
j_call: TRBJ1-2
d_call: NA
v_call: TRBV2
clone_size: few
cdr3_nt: TGTGCCAGCAGCCTTTCGGTGTCCTCCTATGGCTACACCTTC
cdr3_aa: CASSLSVSSYGYTF

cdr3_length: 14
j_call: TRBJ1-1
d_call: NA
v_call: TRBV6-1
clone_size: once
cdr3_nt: TGTGCCAGCAGTGTCGAGTCCGGGGGGACTGAAGCTTTCTTT
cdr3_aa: CASSVESGGTEAFF

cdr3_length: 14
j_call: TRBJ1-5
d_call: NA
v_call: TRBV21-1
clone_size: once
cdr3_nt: TGTGCCAGCGCCACCGGACAGCCTAATCAGCCCCAGCATTTT
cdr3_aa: CASATGQPNQPQHF

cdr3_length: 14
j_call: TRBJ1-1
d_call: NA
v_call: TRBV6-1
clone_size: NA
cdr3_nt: TGTGCCAGCAGTGAAGTGGGTAGTTCTATTGAAGCTTTCTTT
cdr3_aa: CASSEVGSSIEAFF

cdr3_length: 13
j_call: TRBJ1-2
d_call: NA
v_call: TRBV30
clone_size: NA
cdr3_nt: TGTGCCTGGAGTACTACGGGACAAAAAGGCTACACCTTC
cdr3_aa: CAWSTTGQKGYTF

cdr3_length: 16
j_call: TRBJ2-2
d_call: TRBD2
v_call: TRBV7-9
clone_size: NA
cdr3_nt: TGTGCCAGCAGCCTTCCTAGCGGGGGGGCTACCGGGGAGCTGTTTTTT
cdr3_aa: CASSLPSGGATGELFF